This entry concerns a single TCR beta chain. Its matching antigen is unknown. Production of TCR cDNA was by 5'RACE template switching, which also added a universal primer site and UMIs. Using its own MiXCR run on the 5' RACE reads, TCRdb lists one record per CDR3 protein. Counted here are about 360,000 distinct CDR3 sequences, around 6.5% occurring once; the ten biggest clones make up about 15%. This sample is drawn from a study of T cells after yellow fever vaccination. General study findings and limits: Boosting was followed by the reappearance of most primary-vaccination clones (roughly 95% CD4, 85% to 90% CD8).

The CDR3 runs 13 residues. CDR1 SGHTA and CDR2 FQGNSA come from the germline V gene. The V end lost 4 bases, the J end lost 2 bases, and 8 bases lay between the germline ends. The sequence came from a man aged 30-40 years who received the YFV17D yellow fever vaccine. The chain recombines TRBV7-2 with TRBJ2-5; D gene ambiguous. The sequences come from PBMCs, collected 5 days after the yellow fever booster vaccination. The CDR3, as DNA: TGTGCCAGCAGCTCCTGGTTTCAAGAGACCCAGTACTTC. It is translated as CASSSWFQETQYF.